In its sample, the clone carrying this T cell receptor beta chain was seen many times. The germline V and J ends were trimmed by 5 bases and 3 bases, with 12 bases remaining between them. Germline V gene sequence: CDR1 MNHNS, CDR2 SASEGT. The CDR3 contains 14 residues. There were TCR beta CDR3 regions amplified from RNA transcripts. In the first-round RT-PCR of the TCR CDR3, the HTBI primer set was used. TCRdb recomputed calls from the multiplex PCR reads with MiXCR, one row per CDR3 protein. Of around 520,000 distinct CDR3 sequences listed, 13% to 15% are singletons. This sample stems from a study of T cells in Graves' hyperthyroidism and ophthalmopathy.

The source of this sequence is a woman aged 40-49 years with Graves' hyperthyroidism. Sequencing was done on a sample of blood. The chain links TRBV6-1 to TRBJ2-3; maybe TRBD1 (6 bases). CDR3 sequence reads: CASSPGQITDTQYF. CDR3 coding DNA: TGTGCCAGCAGTCCCGGACAGATTACAGATACGCAGTATTTT.